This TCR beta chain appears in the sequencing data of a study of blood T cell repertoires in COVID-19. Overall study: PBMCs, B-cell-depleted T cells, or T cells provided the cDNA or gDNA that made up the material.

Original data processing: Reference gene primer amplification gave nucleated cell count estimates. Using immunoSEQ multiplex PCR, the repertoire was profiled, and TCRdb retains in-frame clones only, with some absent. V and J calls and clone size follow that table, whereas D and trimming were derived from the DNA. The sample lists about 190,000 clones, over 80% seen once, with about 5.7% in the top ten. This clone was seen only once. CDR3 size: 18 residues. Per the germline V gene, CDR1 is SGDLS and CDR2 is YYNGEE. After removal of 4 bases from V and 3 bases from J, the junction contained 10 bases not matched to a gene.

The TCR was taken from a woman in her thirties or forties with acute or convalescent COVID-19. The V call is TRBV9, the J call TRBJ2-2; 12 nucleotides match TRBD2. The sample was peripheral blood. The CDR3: CASSTPGLAGGDTGELFF. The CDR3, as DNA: TGTGCCAGCAGCACGCCGGGCCTAGCGGGAGGGGACACCGGGGAGCTGTTTTTT.